These T cell receptor beta chains were read from a single sample in a study of cytomegalovirus exposure and HLA in healthy donors. Profiled with immunoSEQ multiplex PCR; TCRdb holds only in-frame clones, not every one. There are approximately 150,000 clones in the sample; over 65% occur only once, and 1.4% to 1.5% lies in the top ten. Source material: PBMCs. These receptors were collected from a woman aged 30 to 39 in good health and CMV-seropositive. The CDR3 runs from the conserved cysteine through the conserved F or W. The D gene is left open where the match is weak. Rows may omit the clone size; those that give it use once, few, many or a size class.

d_call,clone_size,v_call,j_call,cdr3_aa,cdr3_nt
.,.,TRBV27,TRBJ2-2,CASSPINTGELFF,TGTGCCAGCAGTCCCATCAACACCGGGGAGCTGTTTTTT
TRBD2,.,TRBV28,TRBJ2-5,CASSFPPGLAGVYPETQYF,TGTGCCAGCAGTTTCCCACCGGGACTAGCGGGGGTTTACCCAGAGACCCAGTACTTC
TRBD1,once,TRBV4-3,TRBJ2-7,CASSHLTGPYEQYF,TGCGCCAGCAGCCACCTGACAGGGCCCTACGAGCAGTACTTC
TRBD2,.,TRBV12-5,TRBJ2-2,CASGLEPGLAASGELFF,TGTGCTAGTGGTTTGGAACCGGGACTAGCGGCTTCTGGGGAGCTGTTTTTT
.,.,TRBV6-1,TRBJ2-1,CASRGSSSSQVEQFF,TGTGCCAGCAGGGGGAGTTCCTCCTCCCAGGTTGAGCAGTTCTTC
TRBD2,few,TRBV10-2,TRBJ2-7,CASSESTLAGGEQYF,TGCGCCAGCAGTGAGTCGACACTAGCGGGAGGCGAGCAGTACTTC
TRBD1,.,TRBV7-3,TRBJ2-7,CASSSSRDRVGDEQYF,TGTGCCAGCAGCTCCTCACGGGACAGGGTGGGCGACGAGCAGTACTTC
TRBD1,.,TRBV18,TRBJ1-3,CASSAGQNSGNTIYF,TGTGCCAGCTCAGCGGGACAGAACTCTGGAAACACCATATATTTT
TRBD1,.,TRBV28,TRBJ2-3,CASSFLGQGARSGSGSTDTQYF,TGTGCCAGCAGTTTTTTGGGACAGGGGGCGCGGAGCGGGAGCGGGAGCACAGATACGCAGTATTTT
.,once,TRBV7-9,TRBJ2-2,CASSLEHLTGELFF,TGTGCCAGCAGCTTAGAACACCTCACCGGGGAGCTGTTTTTT
TRBD2,.,TRBV4-2,TRBJ2-2,CASSQDGLAGDPGELFF,TGTGCCAGCAGCCAAGACGGTTTAGCGGGAGATCCCGGGGAGCTGTTTTTT
TRBD1,.,TRBV11-1,TRBJ2-7,CASSLVTGGNEQYF,TGTGCCAGCAGCTTAGTTACAGGGGGCAACGAGCAGTACTTC
TRBD1,.,TRBV7-2,TRBJ1-4,CASSHDRANEKLFF,TGTGCCAGCAGCCATGACAGGGCAAACGAAAAACTGTTTTTT
TRBD1,.,TRBV10-3,TRBJ1-2,CAITADRDYGYTF,TGTGCCATCACCGCTGACAGGGACTATGGCTACACCTTC
TRBD2,few,TRBV6-5,TRBJ2-7,CASSQGLARQYF,TGTGCCAGCAGTCAGGGACTAGCTCGGCAGTACTTC
TRBD2,.,TRBV5-1,TRBJ2-7,CASSLVPGLVTYEQYF,TGCGCCAGCAGCTTGGTTCCGGGACTAGTTACCTACGAGCAGTACTTC
.,.,TRBV7-2,TRBJ2-5,CASSLALRSKETQYF,TGTGCCAGCAGCTTAGCGCTGAGGTCAAAAGAGACCCAGTACTTC
.,once,TRBV25-1,TRBJ1-2,CASTRGGGTLNGYTF,TGTGCCAGCACTCGGGGCGGGGGTACGCTAAACGGCTACACCTTC
TRBD2,.,TRBV6-4,TRBJ2-1,CASSDQGAGGYNEQFF,TGTGCCAGCAGTGACCAGGGAGCGGGAGGGTACAATGAGCAGTTCTTC
.,.,TRBV5-1,TRBJ2-4,CASSSPSGKNIQYF,TGCGCCAGCAGCTCCCCGAGCGGGAAAAACATTCAGTACTTC
TRBD2,.,TRBV7-9,TRBJ2-1,CASSIGLVGDEQFF,TGTGCCAGCAGCATCGGACTAGTTGGGGATGAGCAGTTCTTC
TRBD1,few,TRBV2,TRBJ1-1,CASRAQPGTGAFF,TGTGCCAGCAGAGCTCAACCCGGGACAGGGGCTTTCTTT
TRBD1,few,TRBV6-5,TRBJ2-7,CASSYRTGRNEQYF,TGTGCCAGCAGTTATCGGACAGGGAGAAACGAGCAGTACTTC
.,few,TRBV2,TRBJ2-7,CASSLQSPPYEQYF,TGTGCCAGCAGTTTACAGAGTCCCCCCTACGAGCAGTACTTC
.,.,TRBV4-1,TRBJ2-7,CASSHPTRDSYEQYF,TGCGCCAGCAGCCACCCCACCAGGGACTCCTACGAGCAGTACTTC
.,.,TRBV11-3,TRBJ2-1,CASSLSGNEQFF,TGTGCCAGCAGCTTATCAGGCAATGAGCAGTTCTTC
.,.,TRBV10-3,TRBJ2-3,CAISPTAPDTDTQYF,TGTGCCATCAGTCCTACAGCCCCGGACACAGATACGCAGTATTTT
TRBD2,.,TRBV10-3,TRBJ2-1,CAISERREGFGEQFF,TGTGCCATCAGTGAAAGGCGGGAGGGCTTCGGTGAGCAGTTCTTC
.,.,TRBV6-5,TRBJ2-1,CASSVPGSNEQFF,TGTGCCAGCAGTGTCCCCGGGAGCAATGAGCAGTTCTTC
.,.,TRBV2,TRBJ2-5,CASSEQSGRLETQYF,TGTGCCAGCAGTGAACAATCCGGGAGATTAGAGACCCAGTACTTC
.,.,TRBV5-6,TRBJ2-1,CASSLGLATLNEQFF,TGTGCCAGCAGCTTGGGGCTAGCAACCCTGAATGAGCAGTTCTTC
TRBD2,.,TRBV7-9,TRBJ2-1,CAISSGSSPYNEQFF,TGTGCCATCAGTAGCGGGAGTAGTCCCTACAATGAGCAGTTCTTC
TRBD1,.,TRBV13,TRBJ1-1,CASSRTGGTEAFF,TGTGCCAGCAGCAGGACAGGGGGCACTGAAGCTTTCTTT
TRBD1,.,TRBV18,TRBJ1-5,CASSPTTSGQANQPQHF,TGTGCCAGCTCACCCACAACCTCGGGACAGGCAAATCAGCCCCAGCATTTT
TRBD1,.,TRBV7-9,TRBJ2-7,CASSLARGQSSYEQYF,TGTGCCAGCAGCTTAGCGAGGGGACAGAGCTCCTACGAGCAGTACTTC
TRBD1,.,TRBV2,TRBJ1-3,CASSDDGQGGNTIYF,TGTGCCAGCAGTGACGATGGACAGGGTGGAAACACCATATATTTT
.,.,TRBV15,TRBJ1-4,CATSITRRRGNEKLFF,TGTGCCACCAGCATCACCCGTCGGAGGGGAAATGAAAAACTGTTTTTT
.,.,TRBV28,TRBJ2-7,CASSFASEQYF,TGTGCCAGCAGTTTTGCCAGCGAGCAGTACTTC
TRBD2,.,TRBV4-1,TRBJ2-1,CASSQVASGTTYNEQFF,TGCGCCAGCAGCCAAGTCGCTAGCGGGACCACCTACAATGAGCAGTTCTTC
TRBD2,.,TRBV28,TRBJ2-7,CASTTTGGATYEQYF,TGTGCCAGCACCACAACCGGGGGGGCCACGTACGAGCAGTACTTC
.,.,TRBV18,TRBJ2-2,CASSPGPTGELFF,TGTGCCAGCTCACCAGGGCCCACCGGGGAGCTGTTTTTT
.,few,TRBV15,TRBJ2-5,CATSVDFRETQYF,TGTGCCACCAGCGTGGACTTCCGCGAGACCCAGTACTTC
.,.,TRBV11-2,TRBJ2-7,CASSLTGDLAIYEQYF,TGTGCCAGCAGCTTAACGGGGGACCTGGCCATCTACGAGCAGTACTTC
.,.,TRBV6-1,TRBJ2-3,CASSEGRQGYTDTQYF,TGTGCCAGCAGTGAAGGTCGGCAGGGCTATACAGATACGCAGTATTTT
.,.,TRBV18,TRBJ1-1,CASSLGHLNTEAFF,TGTGCCAGCTCCCTAGGACACCTGAACACTGAAGCTTTCTTT
.,.,TRBV12-5,TRBJ2-5,CASGLVHGRVGETQYF,TGTGCTAGTGGTTTGGTACACGGCAGGGTCGGGGAGACCCAGTACTTC
.,.,TRBV15,TRBJ2-7,CATSRDWSGSYEQYF,TGTGCCACCAGCAGAGATTGGAGCGGCTCCTACGAGCAGTACTTC
TRBD1,.,TRBV18,TRBJ1-1,CASSPPTGGTGTEAFF,TGTGCCAGCTCACCACCAACAGGCGGGACAGGGACTGAAGCTTTCTTT
.,.,TRBV14,TRBJ2-2,CASSQVGTSTGELFF,TGTGCCAGCAGCCAAGTGGGAACTAGCACCGGGGAGCTGTTTTTT
.,.,TRBV28,TRBJ1-4,CASSARARGILFF,TGTGCCAGCAGTGCCCGGGCCAGGGGTATACTGTTTTTT
.,.,TRBV5-6,TRBJ1-1,CASSLGQAFGAFF,TGTGCCAGCAGCTTGGGACAGGCCTTCGGAGCTTTCTTT
.,few,TRBV4-1,TRBJ1-1,CASSQRLPPTGNTEAFF,TGCGCCAGCAGCCAACGCCTGCCCCCGACAGGGAACACTGAAGCTTTCTTT
.,few,TRBV28,TRBJ1-2,CASSASGRVNYGYTF,TGTGCCAGCAGTGCCTCCGGGAGGGTGAACTATGGCTACACCTTC
TRBD2,.,TRBV19,TRBJ2-1,CASSPTSGRYSYNEQFF,TGTGCCAGTAGCCCGACTAGCGGGAGGTATTCGTACAATGAGCAGTTCTTC
.,.,TRBV19,TRBJ2-1,CASSPDYGNEQFF,TGTGCCAGTAGTCCTGATTACGGTAATGAGCAGTTCTTC
.,.,TRBV19,TRBJ2-5,CASSIGDALETQYF,TGTGCCAGTAGTATCGGAGACGCCCTAGAGACCCAGTACTTC
.,.,TRBV11-2,TRBJ2-1,CASSSVGAWDEQFF,TGTGCCAGCAGCTCGGTCGGAGCTTGGGATGAGCAGTTCTTC